Each of the 28 T cell receptor beta chains below was sequenced from the same sample in a study of regulatory T cells in long-lasting Graves disease. Library construction for TCR beta used iRepertoire HTBI primers and Arm-PCR of CDR3 regions. TCRdb re-derived calls from the multiplex PCR reads in MiXCR, one entry per CDR3 protein. This sample has some 500,000 distinct CDR3 sequences, with approximately 16% found just once. Specified time point: newly diagnosed GD, antithyroid drugs for less than 3 months. PBMC RNA served as the TCR library source. The sample was also linked to a second study, of T cells in Graves' hyperthyroidism and ophthalmopathy.

The material was peripheral blood mononuclear cells (PBMCs), obtained at new diagnosis, from a patient treated with antithyroid drugs. The receptors shown here come from a woman aged 35 to 60 with Graves disease.

This clonotype was observed many times. CDR3 sequence reads: CASSQEVAGSQETQYF. The CDR3 region has the DNA TGTGCCAGCAGCCAGGAGGTAGCGGGGAGCCAAGAGACCCAGTACTTC. The chain employs TRBV3-1 and TRBJ2-5, with 8 bases aligning to TRBD2. The CDR3 consists of 16 residues. V dropped 3 bases and J dropped 1; count of bases not matched to a gene: 7. The germline gives CDR1 LGHDT, CDR2 YNNKEL (reference sequence).

In regard to this clonotype: Being one base from a much bigger clone, this may be a read error. The chain carries TRBV20-1 and TRBJ1-1; D is unresolved. The germline V gene has CDR1 DFQATT and CDR2 SNEGSKA (reference sequence). The CDR3 covers 13 residues. V was clipped by 2 bases and J by 1 base, with 8 bases between them. CDR3 bases: TGCAGTGCTAGAATCCCGGCGAACACTGAAGCTTTCTTT. It encodes CSARIPANTEAFF.

The chain links TRBV6-4 to TRBJ1-2; unclear D gene. From germline, CDR1 is MRHNA and CDR2 SNTAGT. The V and J ends lost 5 bases and 3 bases respectively, with 22 bases between them. The CDR3 sequence is 17 residues long. The CDR3 DNA sequence: TGTGCCAGCAGTTGCTCGGGGTTTTCCGGGCTAGACTATGGCTACACCTTC. This codes for CASSCSGFSGLDYGYTF.

In this sample, this clonotype turned up many times. The chain is built from TRBV20-1 and TRBJ1-2, with a tentative D call TRBD1 (6 bases). Germline CDR1 and CDR2: DFQATT and SNEGSKA (reference sequence). The CDR3 has 14 amino acids. The V end lost 1 base, the J end lost 2 bases, and 11 bases lay between the germline ends. The CDR3 region is CSARVGTRNYGYTF. DNA of the CDR3: TGCAGTGCTAGAGTCGGGACACGCAACTATGGCTACACCTTC.

Comments on this clonotype: This may be a read error, as it is one base from a much larger clone. The chain recombines TRBV11-3 with TRBJ2-7; D perhaps matches TRBD2 (6 bases). Trimming took 5 bases from V and 7 from J, leaving 24 bases between them. Per germline, CDR1 SGHNT and CDR2 YENEEA. The CDR3 length is 16 residues. CDR3 region: CASSQYGGGTYNEQYF. The CDR3 nucleotides are TGTGCCAGCAGCCAATACGGTGGAGGGACCTACAATGAGCAGTACTTC.

The genes are TRBV7-9 and TRBJ2-7; possible D gene TRBD1, 5 bases. Trimming stripped 5 bases from V and 6 bases from J, with 17 bases between. The CDR3 extends over 14 amino acids. CDR1 is SEHNR and CDR2 is FQNEAQ in the germline V gene (reference sequence). In nucleotides, the CDR3 is TGTGCCAGCAGCCCCCGTGATGGGGCCCTCGAGCAGTACTTC. It is translated as CASSPRDGALEQYF.

This clonotype has a count of ten or more. This chain's CDR3 is CAWSRGSAQYF. In DNA form, the CDR3 reads TGTGCCTGGAGCAGGGGGTCGGCGCAGTATTTT. The J gene is TRBJ2-3, the V gene TRBV30; 7 positions agree with TRBD1. CDR1 and CDR2 from the germline V gene are GTSNPN and SVGIG (reference sequence). The CDR3 has 11 residues. V shed 3 bases, J shed 10 bases, and the junction held 4 bases outside the gene matches. Supplemented by reference TRBV30 and TRBJ2-3, the full variable domain reads SQTIHQWPATLVQPVGSPLSLECTVEGTSNPNLYWYRQAAGRGLQLLFYSVGIGQISSEVPQNLSASRPQDRQFILSSKKLLLSDSGFYLCAWSRGSAQYFGPGTRLTVL.

This sequence joins TRBV10-3 and TRBJ2-7, with a tentative D call TRBD2 (6 bases). V lost 4 bases to trimming and J lost 3 bases, with 19 bases between them. This CDR3 spans 16 amino acids. From germline, CDR1 is ENHRY and CDR2 SYGVKD. The CDR3 loop is CAISGSIARDGYEQYF. The CDR3 DNA is TGTGCCATCAGTGGGTCGATTGCGCGGGACGGCTACGAGCAGTACTTC.

A remark on this clonotype: This likely reflects a read error, since a far larger clone is one base away. The V call is TRBV7-3, the J call TRBJ2-7; no clear D. The end of the DNA is better explained by TRBJ2-1, so the J call may be wrong. This CDR3 comprises 11 residues. Germline CDR1 SGHTA, CDR2 FQGTGA. The CDR3 DNA reads TGTGCCAGCGGCCAAGACAATGAGCAGTTCTTC. Its translation is CASGQDNEQFF.

The chain employs TRBV6-1 and TRBJ2-1, with D perhaps assigned TRBD1 or TRBD2 (5 bases each). The CDR3 consists of 13 residues. The V end was cut by 6 bases, the J end by 6 bases, with 12 bases between. From germline, CDR1 is MNHNS and CDR2 SASEGT. The CDR3 region has the DNA TGTGCCAGCAGCCCGGGGCGGCCCAATGAGCAGTTCTTC. Translated, it gives CASSPGRPNEQFF.

This clonotype was counted at least ten times. The J gene is TRBJ1-5, the V gene TRBV30; D perhaps matches TRBD1 (6 bases). CDR3 length equals 13 residues. Germline-derived CDR1 and CDR2 are GTSNPN and SVGIG (reference sequence). Between the trimmed V and J ends, which lost 8 bases and 0 bases, there was a span of 11 bases. The CDR3 nucleotides read TGTGCCACCAACAGGGATAGCAATCAGCCCCAGCATTTT. Translation gives CATNRDSNQPQHF.

The gene calls are TRBV7-9 and TRBJ2-5; no clear D. In germline, CDR1 is SEHNR, CDR2 FQNEAQ (reference sequence). There are 13 residues in the CDR3. The V and J ends lost 0 bases and 5 bases respectively, with 7 bases between them. CDR3 coding DNA: TGTGCCAGCAGCTTAGCAGATCTGGAGACCCAGTACTTC. It encodes CASSLADLETQYF.

This clonotype has a handful of counts. The chain couples TRBV5-1 to TRBJ2-1, with D perhaps TRBD1 (5 bases). The germline V gene encodes CDR1 SGHRS and CDR2 YFSETQ. The CDR3 has 15 residues. Trimming removed 0 bases from V and 6 bases from J, with 13 bases in between. The DNA for the CDR3 is TGCGCCAGCAGCTTGGACGACAGTCCAGTCAATGAGCAGTTCTTC. Residues: CASSLDDSPVNEQFF.

This clonotype has just a few counts. The chain links TRBV5-1 to TRBJ2-5; weak D call: TRBD2 (5 bases). V dropped 4 bases and J dropped 5 bases, with 15 bases sitting between them. The CDR3 sequence is 14 residues long. CDR1 and CDR2 (germline): SGHRS, YFSETQ. This CDR3 is CASSPSGVGETQYF. The DNA of the CDR3 is TGCGCCAGCAGCCCCTCCGGGGTGGGGGAGACCCAGTACTTC.

The genes are TRBV5-1 and TRBJ2-1; D perhaps matches TRBD1 (6 bases). This CDR3 is built from 14 residues. Per the germline V gene, CDR1 is SGHRS and CDR2 is YFSETQ. Trimming removed 4 bases from V and 4 bases from J, with 12 bases in between. This chain's CDR3 is CASSDGQKYNEQFF. The DNA of the CDR3 is TGCGCCAGCAGCGATGGACAGAAATACAATGAGCAGTTCTTC.

This clonotype was seen a few times. The genes are TRBV29-1 and TRBJ2-5, with D maybe TRBD2 (5 bases). Germline assignment: CDR1 SQVTM and CDR2 ANQGSEA. V was shortened by 4 bases and J by 5 bases, with 14 bases between the two germline ends. This CDR3 has 13 residues. The CDR3 nucleotides are TGCAGCGTTGTGGGAGCGAACCTCGAGACCCAGTACTTC. This translates into CSVVGANLETQYF. Combining the CDR3 with reference TRBV29-1 and TRBJ2-5 gives the whole variable domain SAVISQKPSRDICQRGTSLTIQCQVDSQVTMMFWYRQQPGQSLTLIATANQGSEATYESGFVIDKFPISRPNLTFSTLTVSNMSPEDSSIYLCSVVGANLETQYFGPGTRLLVL.

Notes on this clonotype: The junction differs from germline at one of its ends, possibly a read error. J is TRBJ1-2 and V is TRBV5-1, with TRBD1 as a possible D gene (5 bases). CDR3 length equals 15 residues. In germline, CDR1 is SGHRS, CDR2 YFSETQ. CDR3 loop: CASSLGQLWDYGYAF. CDR3 bases: TGCGCCAGCAGCTTGGGGCAGCTCTGGGACTATGGCTACGCCTTC. The full variable domain, rest sourced from reference TRBV5-1 and TRBJ1-2, is KAGVTQTPRYLIKTRGQQVTLSCSPISGHRSVSWYQQTPGQGLQFLFEYFSETQRNKGNFPGRFSGRQFSNSRSEMNVSTLELGDSALYLCASSLGQLWDYGYAFGSGTRLTVV.

In its sample, this clonotype was seen a few times. The chain couples TRBV9 to TRBJ2-4, with D tentatively TRBD1 (6 bases). Trimming shortened V by 0 bases and J by 8 bases, and 9 bases separated the two germline ends. The CDR3 has 13 amino acids. CDR1 is SGDLS and CDR2 is YYNGEE in the germline V gene. Written as DNA, the CDR3 is TGTGCCAGCAGCGTAGACAGGGTCGACATTCAGTACTTC. Protein: CASSVDRVDIQYF.

This clonotype was recorded at least ten times. CDR3 sequence: CAWSSGTGYEQYF. CDR3 DNA sequence: TGTGCCTGGAGTTCCGGGACAGGCTACGAGCAGTACTTC. The chain has TRBV30 and TRBJ2-7; 8 bases are a match to TRBD1. Germline V lookup: CDR1 GTSNPN, CDR2 SVGIG (reference sequence). The CDR3 is made up of 13 amino acids. With V trimmed by 2 bases and J by 3 bases, 3 bases remained unmatched.

This clonotype was counted many times. J is TRBJ1-2 and V is TRBV15; D is perhaps TRBD1 (6 bases). Deletions cut 1 base from V and 6 bases from J, with 21 bases between. The CDR3 loop spans 17 amino acids. Germline V gene lookup returns CDR1 LNHNV and CDR2 YYDKDF (reference sequence). CDR3: CATSRAPGAGGLNGYTF. DNA of the CDR3: TGTGCCACCAGCAGAGCTCCAGGGGCGGGGGGCCTGAATGGCTACACCTTC.

This chain connects TRBV7-9 to TRBJ1-5, with a tentative D call TRBD1 (5 bases). CDR1 and CDR2 (germline): SEHNR, FQNEAQ (reference sequence). This CDR3 has 13 residues. The ends were cut back, 5 bases at V and 5 bases at J, with 10 bases in the middle. The CDR3, as DNA: TGTGCCAGCAGCCCGGGACCTCATCAGCCCCAGCATTTT. The encoded protein is CASSPGPHQPQHF.

Ten or more counts support this clonotype. The chain joins TRBV28 to TRBJ2-5, with 12 positions matching TRBD2. Germline V gene lookup returns CDR1 MDHEN and CDR2 SYDVKM. The CDR3 has 15 residues. J was trimmed by 5 bases and V by 4 bases; bases with no gene match: 5. In DNA, the CDR3 is TGTGCCAGCAGTTCTAGCGGGGGGGCCCAGGAGACCCAGTACTTC. Translation: CASSSSGGAQETQYF.

The DNA for the CDR3 is TGTGCCAGTAATCCCGCGGGGCAGATCTATAATTCACCCCTCCACTTT. Its protein product is CASNPAGQIYNSPLHF. The chain links TRBV19 to TRBJ1-6; the D gene is possibly TRBD1 (5 bases). Germline V gene sequence: CDR1 LNHDA, CDR2 SQIVND (reference sequence). The V gene lost 7 bases and the J gene lost 3 bases, with 16 bases spanning the gap. The CDR3 sequence is 16 residues long.

This clonotype was found a few times. V is TRBV5-1 and J is TRBJ2-2, with D perhaps matching TRBD1 (6 bases). Trimming removed 4 bases at V and 0 bases at J, with 13 bases between. The CDR3 runs 16 residues. CDR1 SGHRS and CDR2 YFSETQ come from the germline V gene. The CDR3 DNA is TGCGCCAGCAGCATACAGGGCCCACCGAACACCGGGGAGCTGTTTTTT. Protein product: CASSIQGPPNTGELFF.

This clonotype was recorded at least ten times. The chain has TRBV30 and TRBJ1-5, with D possibly matching TRBD1 (5 bases). Looked up from germline, CDR1 is GTSNPN and CDR2 is SVGIG (reference sequence). Trimming removed 5 bases from V and 3 bases from J, with 17 bases in between. The CDR3 length is 15 residues. The CDR3 here is CAWRSVGRDNQPQHF. The CDR3 nucleotides are TGTGCCTGGCGCTCAGTCGGCAGGGACAATCAGCCCCAGCATTTT.

The chain recombines TRBV7-9 with TRBJ2-6; the D gene is possibly TRBD2 (6 bases). The CDR3 extends over 16 amino acids. Trimming left V 9 bases short and J 0 bases short, with 15 bases between. CDR1 is SEHNR, CDR2 FQNEAQ, per germline (reference sequence). The CDR3 DNA sequence: TGTGCCAGGACGGGACTGGCGAGCTCTGGGGCCAACGTCCTGACTTTC. Encoded protein: CARTGLASSGANVLTF.

The gene calls are TRBV7-9 and TRBJ1-2; 9 bases fit TRBD1. Germline trimming cut 5 bases from V and 7 bases from J; bases unmatched to any gene: 17. This CDR3 spans 17 amino acids. CDR1 and CDR2 from the germline V gene are SEHNR and FQNEAQ (reference sequence). The CDR3 region is CASSPPGGTGPFRGYTF. DNA for the CDR3: TGTGCCAGCAGCCCCCCCGGCGGGACAGGGCCCTTTCGTGGCTACACCTTC.

Ten or more counts support this clonotype. The genes are TRBV20-1 and TRBJ2-5, with 12 bases fitting TRBD1. This CDR3 has 15 amino acids. V trimming: 3 bases; J trimming: 5 bases; junction bases outside the gene matches: 7. Per germline, CDR1 DFQATT and CDR2 SNEGSKA (reference sequence). The CDR3 nucleotides are TGCAGTGCTAGTGGGGGACAGGGGGCGCGGGAGACCCAGTACTTC. This translates into CSASGGQGARETQYF.